One and the same sample provided the 14 T cell receptor beta chains below, sequenced in a study of identical twins. TCRdb passed the 5' RACE reads through MiXCR, listing each CDR3 protein once. There are approximately 600,000 distinct CDR3 sequences in the sample; just over 7% occur only once, and over 1.5% lies in the top ten. The same data also went into a second study, on yellow fever vaccine responses in identical twins.

The sample consisted of PBMCs. Source of these receptors: a woman aged 18-29 years in good health.

The gene calls are TRBV18 and TRBJ1-5; D is ambiguous. CDR3 length: 15 residues. Trimming stripped 6 bases from V and 0 bases from J, with 12 bases between. Germline assignment: CDR1 KGHSH and CDR2 LQKENI. Here the CDR3 reads CASSLAVNSNQPQHF. In nucleotides, the CDR3 is TGTGCCAGCTCCCTAGCGGTAAATAGCAATCAGCCCCAGCATTTT.

The CDR3 protein is CASSYNPGQGYEQYF. CDR3 sequence (DNA): TGTGCCAGCAGTTACAACCCGGGACAGGGCTACGAGCAGTACTTC. J is TRBJ2-7 and V is TRBV6-5, with 9 bases lining up with TRBD1. Germline assignment: CDR1 MNHEY and CDR2 SVGAGI. CDR3 length equals 15 residues. V lost 2 bases and J lost 3; bases outside the gene matches: 5.

The J gene is TRBJ1-4, the V gene TRBV6-1, with 8 bases matching TRBD1. Germline CDR1 and CDR2: MNHNS and SASEGT. V lost 6 bases to trimming and J lost 2 bases; unmatched junction nucleotides: 5. The CDR3 loop spans 15 amino acids. DNA of the CDR3: TGTGCCAGCAGAAAGACAGGGGATACTAATGAAAAACTGTTTTTT. This translates into CASRKTGDTNEKLFF.

CDR3 region: CSAGDRGKETQYF. The CDR3 DNA sequence: TGCAGTGCGGGGGACAGGGGAAAAGAGACCCAGTACTTC. This chain joins TRBV20-1 and TRBJ2-5; 10 nucleotides line up with TRBD1. This CDR3 comprises 13 residues. The germline CDR1 and CDR2 sequences are DFQATT and SNEGSKA (reference sequence). V was clipped by 6 bases and J by 3 bases; unmatched bases: 4.

The chain joins TRBV6-1 to TRBJ1-4; 7 bases match TRBD1. This CDR3 has 13 amino acids. Germline CDR1 MNHNS, CDR2 SASEGT. With V trimmed by 10 bases and J by 8 bases, 10 bases remained unmatched. In DNA form, the CDR3 reads TGTGCCACCAGCCCGGGACAGCGGGAAAAACTGTTTTTT. It encodes CATSPGQREKLFF.

J is TRBJ1-2 and V is TRBV29-1; D not resolved. The CDR3 covers 15 residues. The germline V and J ends were trimmed by 2 bases and 2 bases, with 15 bases remaining between them. Germline V lookup: CDR1 SQVTM, CDR2 ANQGSEA. DNA for the CDR3: TGCAGCGTTGAAATAGTTGGCACAGACAACTATGGCTACACCTTC. This codes for CSVEIVGTDNYGYTF.

This clonotype was seen ten or more times. This chain joins TRBV21-1 and TRBJ1-2. TRBV21-1 is reported as a pseudogene. This CDR3 region has 13 residues. The CDR3 nucleotides read TGTGCCAGCAGCAAATGGGTCGAATATGGCTACACCTTC. Encoded protein: CASSKWVEYGYTF.

The chain recombines TRBV6-5 with TRBJ1-5; D may be TRBD1 (5 bases). In germline, CDR1 is MNHEY, CDR2 SVGAGI. Trimming took 3 bases from V and 4 from J, leaving 10 bases between them. This CDR3 spans 14 amino acids. CDR3 sequence reads: CASSYPGLNQPQHF. Here the CDR3 DNA reads TGTGCCAGCAGTTATCCAGGGTTGAATCAGCCCCAGCATTTT.

In its sample, this clonotype was seen a few times. CDR3 in amino acids: CASSLELVAGELFF. CDR3 bases: TGTGCCAGCAGCTTGGAATTGGTTGCGGGGGAGCTGTTTTTT. The chain uses TRBV5-6 and TRBJ2-2, with unresolved D. The germline V gene encodes CDR1 SGHDT and CDR2 YYEEEE. The germline V and J ends were trimmed by 0 bases and 8 bases, with 11 bases remaining between them. The CDR3 spans 14 residues.

This clonotype was seen only a few times. The V and J genes are TRBV20-1 and TRBJ1-1; D unclear. CDR1 and CDR2 (germline): DFQATT, SNEGSKA (reference sequence). The CDR3 has 12 residues. V was clipped by 8 bases and J by 5 bases, with 15 bases between them. CDR3 nucleotide sequence: TGCAGTCCAAAGAGTAGAGTTACTGAAGCTTTCTTT. It encodes CSPKSRVTEAFF.

This clonotype was seen ten or more times. For the CDR3, the DNA is TGTGCCAGCAAACCACCTTCAACTAATGAAAAACTGTTTTTT. Its protein is CASKPPSTNEKLFF. V and J are TRBV7-9 and TRBJ1-4, with no clear D. The CDR3 is made up of 14 amino acids. Germline loops: CDR1 SEHNR, CDR2 FQNEAQ (reference sequence). V shed 7 bases and J shed 0 bases, with 9 bases lying between them.

The rearrangement joins TRBV10-3 to TRBJ2-7; D gene unclear. Trimming took 4 bases from V and 5 from J, leaving 9 bases between them. The germline V gene has CDR1 ENHRY and CDR2 SYGVKD. CDR3 length: 12 amino acids. CDR3 region: CAISVELNEQYF. The DNA of the CDR3 is TGTGCCATCAGTGTGGAATTGAACGAGCAGTACTTC.

This clonotype turned up a few times. The chain recombines TRBV5-5 with TRBJ1-1, with 10 positions matching TRBD1. The germline V gene has CDR1 SGHKS and CDR2 YYEKEE (reference sequence). Trimming at V came to 0 bases and at J to 4 bases, leaving 3 bases not matched to a gene. This CDR3 has 15 amino acids. The DNA of the CDR3 is TGTGCCAGCAGCTTGGGGTGGACAGGGGGCACTGAAGCTTTCTTT. It codes for CASSLGWTGGTEAFF.

This chain connects TRBV7-2 to TRBJ2-1; possibly TRBD2 for D (5 bases). Per the germline V gene, CDR1 is SGHTA and CDR2 is FQGNSA. The CDR3 sequence is 16 residues long. Between the trimmed V and J ends, which lost 0 bases and 5 bases, there was a span of 14 bases. The CDR3 spells CASSLALRDEDNEQFF. The CDR3 nucleotides read TGTGCCAGCAGCTTAGCGTTACGGGATGAAGACAATGAGCAGTTCTTC.